Each of the 19 T cell receptor beta chains below was sequenced from the same sample in a study of blood T cell repertoires in COVID-19. The assay was immunoSEQ multiplex PCR, and TCRdb's table has in-frame clones only and misses some. Of hundreds of thousands of clones listed, about 89% are singletons. Sequencing was done on a sample of peripheral blood. Source of these receptors: a woman between 45 and 60 years old with COVID-19, enrolled during active disease.

DNA of the CDR3: TGTGCCAGCAGGGGGGACTCACTTAGCAATCAGCCCCAGCATTTT. Amino acid sequence: CASRGDSLSNQPQHF. The chain uses TRBV2 and TRBJ1-5, with D tentatively TRBD1 (5 bases). Germline CDR1 SNHLY, CDR2 FYNNEI. V was cut by 6 bases and J by 0 bases, with 12 bases left in between. The CDR3 loop spans 15 amino acids.

This clone appeared once. This sequence joins TRBV2 and TRBJ2-3; 12 nucleotides agree with TRBD2. V was pared by 6 bases and J by 2 bases, with 6 bases of the junction left unmatched. This CDR3 contains 16 residues. Germline CDR1 SNHLY, CDR2 FYNNEI. This CDR3 is CASSLRTSGDTDTQYF. CDR3 nucleotide sequence: TGTGCCAGCAGCCTACGGACTAGCGGGGACACAGATACGCAGTATTTT. Using reference TRBV2 and TRBJ2-3 for the parts outside the CDR3, the full variable domain is EPEVTQTPSHQVTQMGQEVILRCVPISNHLYFYWYRQILGQKVEFLVSFYNNEISEKSEIFDDQFSVERPDGSNFTLKIRSTKLEDSAMYFCASSLRTSGDTDTQYFGPGTRLTVL.

This clone was seen a single time. The chain carries TRBV20-1 and TRBJ2-3, with 9 positions matching TRBD2. Germline V gene lookup returns CDR1 DFQATT and CDR2 SNEGSKA (reference sequence). The CDR3 contains 15 residues. Losses at the gene ends were 3 bases for V and 6 bases for J; bases not matched to a gene: 10. This CDR3 reads CSASSGTSMADTQYF. CDR3 in DNA: TGCAGTGCTAGTTCCGGGACTAGCATGGCGGATACGCAGTATTTT.

This clone has just a few counts. The rearrangement uses TRBV19 and TRBJ1-1; weak D call: TRBD1 (6 bases). Looked up from germline, CDR1 is LNHDA and CDR2 is SQIVND (reference sequence). The length of the CDR3 is 15 residues. Trimming took off 4 bases at V and 0 bases at J, with 12 bases between the two ends. CDR3 coding DNA: TGTGCCAGTAGTACCGTCGGACAGCTGAACACTGAAGCTTTCTTT. The encoded protein is CASSTVGQLNTEAFF.

This chain links TRBV19 with TRBJ1-1, with TRBD1 matching over 8 bases. V lost 5 bases to trimming and J lost 6 bases; unmatched junction nucleotides: 8. Germline V CDR1 and CDR2: LNHDA, SQIVND (reference sequence). There are 14 residues in the CDR3. The CDR3 region has the DNA TGTGCCAGTAGTCCAGGACAGGGAAAGCCTGAAGCTTTCTTT. It is translated as CASSPGQGKPEAFF.

CDR3 in DNA: TGCGCCAGCAGCTTGGGGAGGGGACTAGCGGGGCGCTCCTACGAGCAGTACTTC. Protein: CASSLGRGLAGRSYEQYF. This chain links TRBV5-1 with TRBJ2-7; 13 positions agree with TRBD2. Germline V gene sequence: CDR1 SGHRS, CDR2 YFSETQ. The CDR3 totals 18 residues. With 0 bases clipped from V and 0 bases from J, the junction kept 6 bases outside the gene matches.

This chain uses TRBV18 with TRBJ1-6; a possible D gene is TRBD1 (5 bases). This CDR3 spans 14 amino acids. Germline-derived CDR1 and CDR2 are KGHSH and LQKENI. V was shortened by 2 bases and J by 8 bases, with 10 bases between the two germline ends. CDR3 loop: CASSPMGGDSPLHF. The CDR3 nucleotides are TGTGCCAGCTCACCAATGGGGGGGGATTCACCCCTCCACTTT.

This clone was observed a few times. This chain joins TRBV5-1 and TRBJ1-2, with unresolved D. The CDR3 loop spans 16 amino acids. V lost 4 bases to trimming and J lost 7 bases, with 23 bases between them. Germline V gives CDR1 SGHRS, CDR2 YFSETQ. CDR3 bases: TGCGCCAGCAGCCCCCAAGGCGGGGTTGCATCAGCTGGCTACACCTTC. Translated: CASSPQGGVASAGYTF.

The chain employs TRBV6-5 and TRBJ1-5; 7 positions match TRBD1. The CDR3 has 13 residues. The V and J ends lost 5 bases and 5 bases, in that order; junction bases with no gene match: 3. Germline V gene sequence: CDR1 MNHEY, CDR2 SVGAGI. The CDR3 loop is CASSIDRDQPQHF. The DNA for the CDR3 is TGTGCCAGCAGTATCGACAGGGATCAGCCCCAGCATTTT.

The rearrangement links TRBV27 to TRBJ2-7; TRBD1 agrees at 10 bases. CDR1 is MNHEY, CDR2 SMNVEV, per germline (reference sequence). This CDR3 contains 14 residues. V shed 7 bases and J 8 bases; nucleotides not matched to a gene: 11. CDR3 nucleotides: TGTGCCAGCACCTCGGGGACAGGGGTTCTCAAGCAGTACTTC. As protein: CASTSGTGVLKQYF.

The CDR3 DNA follows: TGCGCCAGCACCCGGAGGGGCGGGGGGGCTGGTACAGATACGCAGTATTTT. Translating it yields CASTRRGGGAGTDTQYF. This chain links TRBV5-1 with TRBJ2-3, with 9 nucleotides matching TRBD2. The V gene end was trimmed by 6 bases and the J gene end by 3 bases; junction bases not matched to a gene: 14. The CDR3 is made up of 17 amino acids. CDR1 SGHRS and CDR2 YFSETQ come from the germline V gene.

The rearrangement uses TRBV4-1 and TRBJ2-3; no firm D call. This CDR3 is 15 amino acids long. V was clipped by 0 bases and J by 1 base, with 8 bases between them. Germline V gene lookup returns CDR1 MGHRA and CDR2 YSYEKL. The CDR3 loop is CASSQDRSGTDTQYF. The CDR3 coding sequence is TGCGCCAGCAGCCAAGACCGATCAGGCACAGATACGCAGTATTTT.

V and J are TRBV19 and TRBJ1-1; D not certain. Germline loops: CDR1 LNHDA, CDR2 SQIVND (reference sequence). V dropped 6 bases and J dropped 3 bases, with 11 bases sitting between them. The CDR3 sequence is 13 residues long. The CDR3 protein is CASSATRDTEAFF. The DNA for the CDR3 is TGTGCCAGTAGCGCGACCCGGGACACTGAAGCTTTCTTT.

As to this clone: At one of its ends the junction is not consistent with the germline gene, which may arise from a read error. The rearrangement joins TRBV30 to TRBJ1-2; D is perhaps TRBD1 (6 bases). The length of the CDR3 is 9 residues. CDR1 and CDR2 (germline): GTSNPN, SVGIG (reference sequence). This CDR3 reads CAWSPNRVF. In DNA form, the CDR3 reads TGTGCCTGGAGTCCAAACAGGGTCTTC. Combining the CDR3 with reference TRBV30 and TRBJ1-2 gives the whole variable domain SQTIHQWPATLVQPVGSPLSLECTVEGTSNPNLYWYRQAAGRGLQLLFYSVGIGQISSEVPQNLSASRPQDRQFILSSKKLLLSDSGFYLCAWSPNRVFGSGTRLTVV.

V usage is TRBV5-6 and J usage is TRBJ1-2; 8 bases fit TRBD1. The CDR3 has 14 residues. Germline trimming cut 1 base from V and 5 bases from J; bases unmatched to any gene: 4. The germline V gene has CDR1 SGHDT and CDR2 YYEEEE. As DNA, the CDR3 is TGTGCCAGCAGCTTGAGGACAGGGAGATATGGCTACACCTTC. Amino acids: CASSLRTGRYGYTF.

The rearrangement joins TRBV10-1 to TRBJ2-3, with 10 bases that match TRBD1. This CDR3 has 14 residues. The V segment lost 2 bases and the J segment 8 bases; nucleotides outside the gene matches: 4. Germline CDR1 and CDR2: WNHNN and SYGVQD (reference sequence). This chain's CDR3 is CASSEPGQGTTQYF. The CDR3 DNA follows: TGCGCCAGCAGTGAGCCGGGACAGGGGACTACGCAGTATTTT.

This chain uses TRBV11-2 with TRBJ2-2; 7 bases agree with TRBD1. The CDR3 is 14 amino acids. J lost 6 bases, V lost 5 bases, and 6 bases had no gene match. Germline assignment: CDR1 SGHAT and CDR2 FQNNGV. Here the CDR3 DNA reads TGTGCCAGCAGCCAATACAGGGGTGCCGGGGAGCTGTTTTTT. As protein: CASSQYRGAGELFF.

This clone was seen only a few times. The CDR3 protein is CSVGDGRRGQPQHF. CDR3 coding DNA: TGCAGCGTTGGAGACGGCAGGCGAGGGCAGCCCCAGCATTTT. V usage is TRBV29-1 and J usage is TRBJ1-5; unclear D gene. Germline loops: CDR1 SQVTM, CDR2 ANQGSEA. CDR3 length: 14 residues. Trimming shortened V by 4 bases and J by 7 bases, and 17 bases separated the two germline ends.

Regarding this clone: Just one base apart from a much larger clone, this may be a read error. Other DNA sequences in the sample encode the same CDR3. The CDR3 here is CASSLQGNTEAFF. For the CDR3, the DNA is TGTGCCAGCAGTTTACAGGGGAACACTGAAGCTTTCTTT. The V gene is TRBV7-6, the J gene TRBJ1-1; perhaps TRBD1 as D (6 bases). This CDR3 spans 13 amino acids. The germline CDR1 and CDR2 sequences are SGHVS and FNYEAQ. The V gene lost 6 bases and the J gene lost 1 base, with 9 bases spanning the gap.